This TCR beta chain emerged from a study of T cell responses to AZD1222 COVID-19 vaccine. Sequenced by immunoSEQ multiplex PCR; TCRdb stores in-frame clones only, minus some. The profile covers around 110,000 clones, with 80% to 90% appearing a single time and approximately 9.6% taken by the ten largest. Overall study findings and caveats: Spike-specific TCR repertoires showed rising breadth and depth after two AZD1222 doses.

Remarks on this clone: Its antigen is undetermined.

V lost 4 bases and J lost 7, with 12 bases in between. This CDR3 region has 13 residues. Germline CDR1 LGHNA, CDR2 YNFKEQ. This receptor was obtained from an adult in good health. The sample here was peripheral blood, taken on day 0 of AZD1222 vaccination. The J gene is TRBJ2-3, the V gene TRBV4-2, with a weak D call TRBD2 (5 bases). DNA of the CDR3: TGTGCCAGCAGCCCAGAGGGCCGTTATACGCAGTATTTT. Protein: CASSPEGRYTQYF.